This T cell receptor (beta chain) comes out of a study of T cells in localized non-small cell lung cancer. Points on this clone: Its antigen is unknown.

The study's findings and limits: The greatest T cell clonality was found in uninvolved adjacent lung (higher than in tumor).

Some clones are missing from TCRdb's copy, which holds only in-frame ones; the method was immunoSEQ multiplex PCR. The sample has approximately 18,000 clones; about 85% are singletons. This sequence was found in a female donor of 60 years or more with stage I lung adenocarcinoma. The material sequenced was peripheral blood, taken before any cancer treatment.

The CDR3: CASSLSPYTEAFF. The CDR3 bases are TGTGCCAGCAGCTTGAGTCCCTACACTGAAGCTTTCTTT. The genes are TRBV13 and TRBJ1-1; no clear D gene. The germline V and J ends were trimmed by 3 bases and 3 bases, with 8 bases remaining between them. The CDR3 spans 13 residues. Germline CDR1 PRHDT, CDR2 FYEKMQ (reference sequence).